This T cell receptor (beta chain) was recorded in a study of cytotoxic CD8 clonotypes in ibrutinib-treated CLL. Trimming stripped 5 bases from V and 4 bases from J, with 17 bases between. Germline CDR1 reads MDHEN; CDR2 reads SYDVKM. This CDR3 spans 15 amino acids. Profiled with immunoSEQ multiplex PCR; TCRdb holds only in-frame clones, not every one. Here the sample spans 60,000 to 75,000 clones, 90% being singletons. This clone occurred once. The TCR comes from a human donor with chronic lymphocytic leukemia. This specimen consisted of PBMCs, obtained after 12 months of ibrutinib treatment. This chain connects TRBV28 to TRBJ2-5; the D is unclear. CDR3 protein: CASSAEALVGETQYF. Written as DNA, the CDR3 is TGTGCCAGCAGTGCAGAGGCCTTGGTGGGAGAGACCCAGTACTTC.